This T cell receptor (beta chain) was recorded in a study of naive and memory T cell subsets. General study points: Naive repertoires, especially CD8, held a few larger clonotypes, possibly memory cells re-expressing CD45RA. Expression changes during T cell differentiation may affect RNA-based TCR counts. Naive and memory repertoire findings lacked a ground truth for validation.

This clonotype was detected a few times. Antigen: not known. Per germline, CDR1 GTSNPN and CDR2 SVGIG (reference sequence). With 4 bases clipped from V and 1 base from J, the junction kept 3 bases outside the gene matches. The CDR3 has 13 amino acids. The beta constant-region primer was an equimolar mix of two oligonucleotides covering TRBC1 and TRBC2. The ligated cDNA underwent four PCR rounds using SP2 and nested alpha and beta constant-region primers. An oligonucleotide with the SP2 primer and a 12-nucleotide UMI was ligated to the cDNA 3' end. TCRdb itself ran the UMI-ligation and nested PCR reads through MiXCR, one entry per CDR3 protein. The table shows about 150,000 distinct CDR3 sequences, with 22% occurring only once. Four subsets defined by CD45RA and CD27 were sorted after CD3, CD4, CD8 and live/dead staining.

The sequencing input was naive CD4+ T cells from blood. The V call is TRBV30, the J call TRBJ1-1; TRBD1 agrees at 7 bases. This receptor was identified in a human donor in good health. The DNA of the CDR3 is TGTGCCTGGACTAGACAGGGGAACACTGAAGCTTTCTTT. Its translation is CAWTRQGNTEAFF.